The clone carrying this TCR beta chain has a single count. The antigen remains undetermined. This specimen belongs to a study of identical twins. Whole-study findings and limits: Diverse VJ usage suggested most zero-insertion clonotypes were not invariant T cells. High-abundance cord blood beta clonotypes had fewer insertions; memory repertoires showed none.

Donors uniformly comprised healthy Caucasians. This CDR3 has 18 residues. Each cDNA held unique molecular identifiers, and template switching gave it a universal primer site. From the 5' RACE reads, TCRdb called clonotypes with MiXCR, one entry per CDR3 protein. The sample lists a few hundred thousand distinct CDR3 sequences, 24% seen once, with 2.9% in the top ten. This sample was shared with a second study, whose subject was T cells expressing NK-cell markers.

This chain uses TRBV21-1 with TRBJ2-6; the DNA was not used to check the table's D call, TRBD1. TRBV21-1 is assigned pseudogene status. The origin of this receptor is a woman under 30 in good health. Sequencing used CD4+ T cells sorted from blood. The CDR3 coding sequence is TGTGCCAGCAGCAAAATGGGACAGGCCTTTGCAGGGGCCAACGTCCTGACTTTC. Its translation: CASSKMGQAFAGANVLTF.